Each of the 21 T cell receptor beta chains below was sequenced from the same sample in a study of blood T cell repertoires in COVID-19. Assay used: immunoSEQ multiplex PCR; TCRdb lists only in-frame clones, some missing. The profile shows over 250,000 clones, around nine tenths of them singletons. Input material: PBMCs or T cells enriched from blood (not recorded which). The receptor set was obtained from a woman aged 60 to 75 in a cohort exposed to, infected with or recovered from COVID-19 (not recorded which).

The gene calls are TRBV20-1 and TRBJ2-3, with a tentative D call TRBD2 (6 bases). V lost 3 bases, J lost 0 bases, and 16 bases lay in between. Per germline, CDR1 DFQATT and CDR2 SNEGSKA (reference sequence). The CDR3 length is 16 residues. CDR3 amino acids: CSASFRRSGSTDTQYF. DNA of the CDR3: TGCAGTGCTAGTTTCCGAAGAAGCGGGAGCACAGATACGCAGTATTTT.

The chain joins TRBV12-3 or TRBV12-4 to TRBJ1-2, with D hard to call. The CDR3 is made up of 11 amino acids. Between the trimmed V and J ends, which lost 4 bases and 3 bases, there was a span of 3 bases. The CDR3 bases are TGTGCCAGCAGTTCGGACTATGGCTACACCTTC. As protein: CASSSDYGYTF.

CDR3 bases: TGTGCCAGCAGCTTAGATCGAGAGACCCAGTACTTC. The encoded protein is CASSLDRETQYF. The gene calls are TRBV11-3 and TRBJ2-5; no definite D call. This CDR3 spans 12 amino acids. The germline CDR1 and CDR2 sequences are SGHNT and YENEEA. The ends were cut back, 0 bases at V and 4 bases at J, with 3 bases in the middle.

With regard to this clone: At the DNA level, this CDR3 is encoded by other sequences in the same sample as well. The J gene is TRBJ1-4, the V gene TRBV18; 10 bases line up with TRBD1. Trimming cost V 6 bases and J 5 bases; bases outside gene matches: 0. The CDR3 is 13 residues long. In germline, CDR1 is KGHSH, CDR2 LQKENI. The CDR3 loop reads CASSGQGNEKLFF. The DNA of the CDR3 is TGTGCCAGCTCGGGACAGGGGAATGAAAAACTGTTTTTT.

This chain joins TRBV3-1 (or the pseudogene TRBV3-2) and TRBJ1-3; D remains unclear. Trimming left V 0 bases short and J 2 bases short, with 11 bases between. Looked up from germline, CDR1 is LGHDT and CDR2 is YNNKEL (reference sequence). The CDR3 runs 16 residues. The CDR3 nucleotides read TGTGCCAGCAGCCAAGATCCCCGAGGTACTGGAAACACCATATATTTT. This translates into CASSQDPRGTGNTIYF.

This CDR3 reads CASSRLGLGGTGELFF. CDR3 coding DNA: TGTGCCAGCAGTAGACTAGGATTGGGGGGCACCGGGGAGCTGTTTTTT. This chain uses TRBV28 with TRBJ2-2, with a weak D call TRBD2 (6 bases). The CDR3 has 16 residues. Deletions cut 5 bases from V and 4 bases from J, with 17 bases between. Germline CDR1 is MDHEN and CDR2 is SYDVKM.

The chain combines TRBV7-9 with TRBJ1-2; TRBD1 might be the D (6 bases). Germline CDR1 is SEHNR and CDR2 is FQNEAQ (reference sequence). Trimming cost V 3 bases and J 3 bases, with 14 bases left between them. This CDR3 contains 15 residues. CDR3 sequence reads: CASSFVPGDDYGYTF. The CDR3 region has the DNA TGTGCCAGCAGCTTTGTCCCAGGGGATGACTATGGCTACACCTTC.

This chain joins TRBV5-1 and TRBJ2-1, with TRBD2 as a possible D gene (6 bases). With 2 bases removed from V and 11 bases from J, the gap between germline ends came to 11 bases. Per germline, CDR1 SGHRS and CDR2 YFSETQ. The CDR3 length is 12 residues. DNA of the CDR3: TGCGCCAGCAGCTTATCGGGACTTAAGCAGTTCTTC. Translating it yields CASSLSGLKQFF.

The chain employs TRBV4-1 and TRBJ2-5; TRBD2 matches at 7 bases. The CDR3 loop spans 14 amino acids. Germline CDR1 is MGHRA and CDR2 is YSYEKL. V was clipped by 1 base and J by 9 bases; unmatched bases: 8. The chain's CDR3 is CASSQVASGTSQYF. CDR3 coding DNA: TGCGCCAGCAGCCAAGTGGCCAGCGGGACTTCCCAGTACTTC.

This CDR3 reads CASSGAGTGYNEQFF. In DNA, the CDR3 is TGTGCCAGCAGTGGAGCCGGGACAGGCTACAATGAGCAGTTCTTC. This chain links TRBV2 with TRBJ2-1; 8 bases map to TRBD1. The CDR3 sequence is 15 residues long. After removal of 4 bases from V and 3 bases from J, the junction contained 5 bases not matched to a gene. Germline assignment: CDR1 SNHLY and CDR2 FYNNEI.

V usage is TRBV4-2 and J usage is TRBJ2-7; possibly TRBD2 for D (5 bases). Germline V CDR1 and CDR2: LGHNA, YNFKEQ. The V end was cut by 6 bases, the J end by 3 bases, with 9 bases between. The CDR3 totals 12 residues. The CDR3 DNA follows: TGTGCCAGCAGTGCCGGACTCTACGAGCAGTACTTC. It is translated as CASSAGLYEQYF.

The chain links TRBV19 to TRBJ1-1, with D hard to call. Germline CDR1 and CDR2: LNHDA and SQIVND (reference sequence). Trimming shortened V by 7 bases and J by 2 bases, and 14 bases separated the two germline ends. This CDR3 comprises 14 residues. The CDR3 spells CASINWAVNTEAFF. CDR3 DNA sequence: TGTGCCAGTATTAACTGGGCAGTTAACACTGAAGCTTTCTTT.

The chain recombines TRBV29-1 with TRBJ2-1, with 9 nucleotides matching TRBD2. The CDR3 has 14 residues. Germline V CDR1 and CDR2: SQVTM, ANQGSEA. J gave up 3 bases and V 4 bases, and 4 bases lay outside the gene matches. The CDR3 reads CSVVPSGNYNEQFF. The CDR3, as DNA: TGCAGCGTTGTTCCTAGCGGGAACTACAATGAGCAGTTCTTC.

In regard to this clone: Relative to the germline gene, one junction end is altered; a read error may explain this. CDR3: CASSMGFEGAYNEQFF. In nucleotides, the CDR3 is TGTGCCAGTAGTATGGGTTTTGAGGGGGCCTATAATGAGCAGTTCTTC. The chain uses TRBV19 and TRBJ2-1, with 7 bases fitting TRBD1. The germline gives CDR1 LNHDA, CDR2 SQIVND (reference sequence). CDR3 length: 16 residues.

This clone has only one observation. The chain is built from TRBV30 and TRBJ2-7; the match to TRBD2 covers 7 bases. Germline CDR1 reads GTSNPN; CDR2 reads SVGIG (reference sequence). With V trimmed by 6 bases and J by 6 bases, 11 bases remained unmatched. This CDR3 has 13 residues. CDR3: CACSGLDTSEQYF. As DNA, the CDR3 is TGTGCCTGCTCCGGACTAGACACCTCCGAGCAGTACTTC.

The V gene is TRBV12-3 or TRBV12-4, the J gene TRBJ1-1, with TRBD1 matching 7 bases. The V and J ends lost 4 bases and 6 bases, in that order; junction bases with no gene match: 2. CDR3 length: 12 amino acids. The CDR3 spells CASSSRGAEAFF. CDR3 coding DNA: TGTGCCAGCAGTTCCAGGGGGGCTGAAGCTTTCTTT.

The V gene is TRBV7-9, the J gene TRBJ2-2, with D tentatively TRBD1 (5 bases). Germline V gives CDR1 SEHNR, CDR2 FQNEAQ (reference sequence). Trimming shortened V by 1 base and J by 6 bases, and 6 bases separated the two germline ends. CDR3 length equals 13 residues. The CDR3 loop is CASSLEGAGELFF. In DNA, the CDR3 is TGTGCCAGCAGCTTAGAAGGGGCCGGGGAGCTGTTTTTT.

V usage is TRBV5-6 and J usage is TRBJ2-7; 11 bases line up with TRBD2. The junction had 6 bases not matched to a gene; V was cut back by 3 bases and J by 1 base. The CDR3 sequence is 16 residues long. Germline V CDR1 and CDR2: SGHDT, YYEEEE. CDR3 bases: TGTGCCAGCAGCTCCATTGGGACTAGCGGTTCCTACGAGCAGTACTTC. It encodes CASSSIGTSGSYEQYF.

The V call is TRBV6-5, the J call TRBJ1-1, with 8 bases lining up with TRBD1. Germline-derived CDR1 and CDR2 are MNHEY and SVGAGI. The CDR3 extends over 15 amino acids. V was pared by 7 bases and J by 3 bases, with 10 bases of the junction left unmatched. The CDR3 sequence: CASTLQGGRYTEAFF. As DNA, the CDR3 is TGTGCCAGCACCTTACAGGGGGGAAGGTACACTGAAGCTTTCTTT.

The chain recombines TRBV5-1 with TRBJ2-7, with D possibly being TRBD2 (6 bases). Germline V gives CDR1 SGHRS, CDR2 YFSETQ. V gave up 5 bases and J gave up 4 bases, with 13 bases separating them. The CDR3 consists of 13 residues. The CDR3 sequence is CASSRDFRYEQYF. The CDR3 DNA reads TGCGCCAGCAGTAGGGACTTCCGATACGAGCAGTACTTC.

As DNA, the CDR3 is TGTGCCAGCAGCCTCGACTGGAATGAGCAGTTCTTC. Its protein product is CASSLDWNEQFF. The chain couples TRBV7-8 to TRBJ2-1; D call uncertain. Deletions cut 5 bases from V and 7 bases from J, with 9 bases between. CDR1 and CDR2 (germline): SGHVS, FQNEAQ. This CDR3 is 12 amino acids long.